This TCR beta chain was sequenced for a study of T-cell memory formation after mild COVID-19. At the level of the study: Clusters were largely donor specific.

V was pared by 5 bases and J by 5 bases, with 28 bases between. Germline V gene sequence: CDR1 SGHNT, CDR2 YENEEA. The CDR3 spans 19 residues. This clonotype occurred a few times. TCRdb re-called the 5' RACE reads through MiXCR, storing one row per CDR3 protein. This sample has 500,000 to 600,000 distinct CDR3 sequences, with about a sixth found just once. The sample comprised PBMCs or a T cell subset sorted from them (not recorded which). The rearrangement links TRBV11-3 to TRBJ2-1; D might be TRBD1 or TRBD2, each matching 6 bases. The receptor comes from an adult woman who had mild COVID-19 (a few samples of this study predate the infection). Cell type and time point are not known. DNA of the CDR3: TGTGCCAGCAGCCTCTATGGAATGGAGGGGACAAAGCCCAACAATGAGCAGTTCTTC. Translated: CASSLYGMEGTKPNNEQFF.